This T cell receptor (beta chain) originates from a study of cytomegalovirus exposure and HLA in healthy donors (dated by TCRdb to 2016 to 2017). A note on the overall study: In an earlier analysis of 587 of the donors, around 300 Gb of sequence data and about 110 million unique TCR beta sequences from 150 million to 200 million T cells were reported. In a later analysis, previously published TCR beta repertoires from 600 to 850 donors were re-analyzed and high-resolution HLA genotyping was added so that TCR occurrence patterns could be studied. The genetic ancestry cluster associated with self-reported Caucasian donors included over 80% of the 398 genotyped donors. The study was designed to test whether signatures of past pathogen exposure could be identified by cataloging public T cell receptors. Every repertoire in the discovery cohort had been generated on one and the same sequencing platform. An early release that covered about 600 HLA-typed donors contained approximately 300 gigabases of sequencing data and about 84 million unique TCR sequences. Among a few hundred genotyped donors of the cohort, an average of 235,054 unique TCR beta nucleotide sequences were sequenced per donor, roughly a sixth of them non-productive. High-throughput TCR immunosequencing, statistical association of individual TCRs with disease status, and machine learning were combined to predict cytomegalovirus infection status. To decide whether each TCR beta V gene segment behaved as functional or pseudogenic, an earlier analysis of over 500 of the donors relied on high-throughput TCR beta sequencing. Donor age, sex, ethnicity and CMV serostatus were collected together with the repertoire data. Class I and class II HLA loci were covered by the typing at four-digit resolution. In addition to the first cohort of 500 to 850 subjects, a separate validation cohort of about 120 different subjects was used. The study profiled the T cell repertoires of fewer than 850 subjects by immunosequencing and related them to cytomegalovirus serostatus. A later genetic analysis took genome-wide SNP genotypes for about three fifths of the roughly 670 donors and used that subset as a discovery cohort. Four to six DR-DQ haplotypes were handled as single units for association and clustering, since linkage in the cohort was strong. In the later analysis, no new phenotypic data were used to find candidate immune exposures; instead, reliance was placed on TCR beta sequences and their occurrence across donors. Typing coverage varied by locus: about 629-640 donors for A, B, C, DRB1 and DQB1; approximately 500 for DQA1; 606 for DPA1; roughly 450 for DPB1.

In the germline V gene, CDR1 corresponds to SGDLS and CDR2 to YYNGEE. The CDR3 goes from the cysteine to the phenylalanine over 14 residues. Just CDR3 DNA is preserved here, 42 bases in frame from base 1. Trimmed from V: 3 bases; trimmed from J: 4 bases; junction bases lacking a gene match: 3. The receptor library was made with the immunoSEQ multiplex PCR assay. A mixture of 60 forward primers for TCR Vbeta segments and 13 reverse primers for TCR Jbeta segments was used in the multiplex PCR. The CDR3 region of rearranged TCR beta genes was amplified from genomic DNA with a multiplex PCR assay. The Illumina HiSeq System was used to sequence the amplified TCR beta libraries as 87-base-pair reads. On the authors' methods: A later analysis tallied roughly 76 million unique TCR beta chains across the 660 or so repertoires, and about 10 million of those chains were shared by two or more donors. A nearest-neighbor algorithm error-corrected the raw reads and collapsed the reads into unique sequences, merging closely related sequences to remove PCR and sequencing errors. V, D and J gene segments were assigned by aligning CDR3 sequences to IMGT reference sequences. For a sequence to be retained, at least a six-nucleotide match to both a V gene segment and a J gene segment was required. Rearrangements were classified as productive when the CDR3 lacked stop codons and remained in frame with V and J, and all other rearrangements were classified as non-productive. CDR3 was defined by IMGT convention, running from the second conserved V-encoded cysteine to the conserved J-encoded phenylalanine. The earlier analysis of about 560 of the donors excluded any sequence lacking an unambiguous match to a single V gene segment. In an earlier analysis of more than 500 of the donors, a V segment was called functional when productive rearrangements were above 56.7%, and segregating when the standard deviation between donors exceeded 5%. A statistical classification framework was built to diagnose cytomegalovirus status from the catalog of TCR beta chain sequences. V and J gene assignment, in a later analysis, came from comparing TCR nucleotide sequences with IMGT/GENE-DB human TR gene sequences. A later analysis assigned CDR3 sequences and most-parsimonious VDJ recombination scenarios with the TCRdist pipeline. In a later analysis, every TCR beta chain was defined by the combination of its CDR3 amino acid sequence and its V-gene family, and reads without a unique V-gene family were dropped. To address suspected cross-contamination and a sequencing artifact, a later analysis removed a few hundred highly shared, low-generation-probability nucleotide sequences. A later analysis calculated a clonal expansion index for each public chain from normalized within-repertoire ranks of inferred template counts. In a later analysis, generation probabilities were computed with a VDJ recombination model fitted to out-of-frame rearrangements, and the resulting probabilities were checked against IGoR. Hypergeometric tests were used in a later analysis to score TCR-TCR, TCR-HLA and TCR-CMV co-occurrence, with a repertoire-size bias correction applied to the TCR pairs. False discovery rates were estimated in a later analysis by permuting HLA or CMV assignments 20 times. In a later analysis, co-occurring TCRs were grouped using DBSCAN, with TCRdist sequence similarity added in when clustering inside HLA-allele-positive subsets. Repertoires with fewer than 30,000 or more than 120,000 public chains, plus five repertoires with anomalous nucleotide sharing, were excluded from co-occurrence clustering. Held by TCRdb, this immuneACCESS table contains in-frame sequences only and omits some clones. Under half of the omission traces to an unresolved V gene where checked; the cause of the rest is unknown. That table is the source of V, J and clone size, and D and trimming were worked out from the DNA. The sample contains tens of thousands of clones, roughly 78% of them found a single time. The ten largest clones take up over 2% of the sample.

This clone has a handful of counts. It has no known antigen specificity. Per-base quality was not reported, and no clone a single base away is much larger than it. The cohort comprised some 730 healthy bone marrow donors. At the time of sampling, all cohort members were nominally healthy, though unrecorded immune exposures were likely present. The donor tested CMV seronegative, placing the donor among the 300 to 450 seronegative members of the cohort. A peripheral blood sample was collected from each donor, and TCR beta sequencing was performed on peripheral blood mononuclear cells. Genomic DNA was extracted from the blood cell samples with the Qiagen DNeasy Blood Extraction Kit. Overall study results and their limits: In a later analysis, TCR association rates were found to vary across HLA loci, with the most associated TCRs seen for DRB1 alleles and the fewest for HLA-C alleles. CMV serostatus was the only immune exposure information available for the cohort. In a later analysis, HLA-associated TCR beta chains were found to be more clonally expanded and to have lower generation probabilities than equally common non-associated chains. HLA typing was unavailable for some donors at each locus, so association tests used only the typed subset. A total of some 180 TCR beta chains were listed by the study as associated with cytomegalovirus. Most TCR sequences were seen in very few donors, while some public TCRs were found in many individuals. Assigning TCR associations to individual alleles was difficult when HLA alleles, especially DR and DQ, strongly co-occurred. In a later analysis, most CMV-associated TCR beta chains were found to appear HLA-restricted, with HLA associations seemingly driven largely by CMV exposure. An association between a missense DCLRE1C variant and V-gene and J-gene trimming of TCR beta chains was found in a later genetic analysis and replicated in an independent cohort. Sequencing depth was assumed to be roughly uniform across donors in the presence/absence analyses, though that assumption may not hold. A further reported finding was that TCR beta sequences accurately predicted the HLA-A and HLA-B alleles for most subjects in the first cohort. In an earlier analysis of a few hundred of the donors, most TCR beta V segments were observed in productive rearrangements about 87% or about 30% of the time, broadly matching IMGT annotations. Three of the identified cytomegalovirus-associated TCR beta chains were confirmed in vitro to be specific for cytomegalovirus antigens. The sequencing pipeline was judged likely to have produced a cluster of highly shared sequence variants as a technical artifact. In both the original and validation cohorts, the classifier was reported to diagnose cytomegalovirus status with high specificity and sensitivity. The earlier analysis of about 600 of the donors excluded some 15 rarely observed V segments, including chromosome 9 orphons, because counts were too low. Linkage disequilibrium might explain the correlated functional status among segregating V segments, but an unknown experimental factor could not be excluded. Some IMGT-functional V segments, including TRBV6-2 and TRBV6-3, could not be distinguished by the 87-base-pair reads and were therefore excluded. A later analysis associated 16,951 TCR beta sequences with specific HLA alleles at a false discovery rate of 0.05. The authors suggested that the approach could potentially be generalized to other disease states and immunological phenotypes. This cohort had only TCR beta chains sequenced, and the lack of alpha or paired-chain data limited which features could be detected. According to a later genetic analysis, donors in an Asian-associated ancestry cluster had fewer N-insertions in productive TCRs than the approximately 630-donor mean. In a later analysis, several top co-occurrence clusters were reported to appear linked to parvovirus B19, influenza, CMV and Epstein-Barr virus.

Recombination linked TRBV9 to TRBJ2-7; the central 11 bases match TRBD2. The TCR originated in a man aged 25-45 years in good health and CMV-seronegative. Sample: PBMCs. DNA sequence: TGTGCCAGCAGCGCCGGGACTAGCGGATACGAGCAGTACTTC. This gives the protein CASSAGTSGYEQYF.